This TCR beta chain was found in a study of shared clonotypes between healthy human individuals. V lost 0 bases, J lost 2 bases, and 10 bases lay in between. Germline V gives CDR1 MNHNS, CDR2 SASEGT. This CDR3 spans 15 amino acids. This table comes from immunoSEQ multiplex PCR, and its TCRdb copy is limited to in-frame clones, with some not included. The table lists over 2 million clones, 85% to 95% of them singletons. The V and J genes are TRBV6-1 and TRBJ1-2; D remains unclear. What was sequenced was naive CD4+ T cells sorted from blood. This sample's subset: CD45RA+ positively selected. This TCR was recovered from a man between 18 and 29 years old in good health. CDR3 in DNA: TGTGCCAGCAGTGAAGCGCTTCTAAGGAACTATGGCTACACCTTC. It yields the protein CASSEALLRNYGYTF.